These 4 T cell receptor beta chains share one sample of origin, sequenced in a study of control samples from healthy donors and cancer patients. Only in-frame clones appear in the TCRdb table, and some are missing; sequencing was by immunoSEQ multiplex PCR. The table lists over 100,000 clones, roughly 90% of them singletons. The sequencing input was blood. Source of these receptors: a man between 50 and 59 years old in good health.

The chain uses TRBV5-1 and TRBJ2-3; D ambiguous. The V gene's germline CDR1 is SGHRS and CDR2 YFSETQ. CDR3 length: 15 residues. Trimming left V 1 base short and J 0 bases short, with 9 bases between. The CDR3 DNA follows: TGCGCCAGCAGCTTGTCCGAGTTAAGCACAGATACGCAGTATTTT. It yields the protein CASSLSELSTDTQYF.

This chain uses TRBV9 with TRBJ2-2, with TRBD1 matching 7 bases. This CDR3 is 17 amino acids long. Germline V gene lookup returns CDR1 SGDLS and CDR2 YYNGEE. Trimming took 3 bases from V and 1 from J; bases not matched to a gene: 9. DNA for the CDR3: TGTGCCAGCAGCGGACTCCCCGGGACAGTGAACACCGGGGAGCTGTTTTTT. Residues: CASSGLPGTVNTGELFF.

This clone was found once. V gene TRBV11-2 combines with J gene TRBJ2-1; 8 nucleotides agree with TRBD2. There are 17 residues in the CDR3. Trimming took 1 base from V and 2 from J; bases not matched to a gene: 7. The V gene's germline CDR1 is SGHAT and CDR2 FQNNGV. Here the CDR3 DNA reads TGTGCCAGCAGCTTAGGTCCAGGACTAGCCCCCTACAATGAGCAGTTCTTC. Translation gives CASSLGPGLAPYNEQFF.

V and J are TRBV7-2 and TRBJ2-2; TRBD1 or TRBD2 may be the D gene (6 bases each). V lost 6 bases to trimming and J lost 5 bases, with 13 bases between them. This CDR3 has 14 amino acids. Germline loops: CDR1 SGHTA, CDR2 FQGNSA. The CDR3 region has the DNA TGTGCCAGCAGGACGGGGGCCCCGACCGGGGAGCTGTTTTTT. Translated, it gives CASRTGAPTGELFF.